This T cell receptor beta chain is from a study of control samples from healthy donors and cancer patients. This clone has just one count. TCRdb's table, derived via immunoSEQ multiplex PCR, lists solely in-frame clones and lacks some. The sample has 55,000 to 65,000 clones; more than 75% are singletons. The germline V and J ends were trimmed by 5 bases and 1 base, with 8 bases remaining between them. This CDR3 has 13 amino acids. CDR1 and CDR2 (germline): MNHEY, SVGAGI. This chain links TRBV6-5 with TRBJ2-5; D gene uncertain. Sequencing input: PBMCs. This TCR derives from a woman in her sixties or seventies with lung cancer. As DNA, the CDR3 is TGTGCCAGCAGTAAACCTTTCCAAGAGACCCAGTACTTC. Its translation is CASSKPFQETQYF.